The 13 T cell receptor beta chains below come from one sample, sequenced in a study of T cells in Graves' hyperthyroidism and ophthalmopathy. The CDR3 regions of TCR beta were amplified from RNA transcripts. HTBI primers were the set used in a first-round RT-PCR of the TCR CDR3. TCRdb reanalysed the multiplex PCR reads using MiXCR and keeps one entry per CDR3 protein. Of around 450,000 distinct CDR3 sequences in the sample, roughly 15% were seen once. The material sequenced was blood. All receptors derive from a young woman with Graves' hyperthyroidism.

This clonotype was picked up many times. The J gene is TRBJ2-1, the V gene TRBV6-1, with no clear D. The CDR3 consists of 16 residues. Germline-derived CDR1 and CDR2 are MNHNS and SASEGT. Deletions cut 4 bases from V and 0 bases from J, with 13 bases between. This CDR3 is CASSAPPLLSYNEQFF. As DNA, the CDR3 is TGTGCCAGCAGTGCGCCACCCTTACTCTCCTACAATGAGCAGTTCTTC.

This clonotype was seen only a few times. The CDR3 loop reads CASSFSVANTGELFF. CDR3 DNA: TGTGCCAGCAGCTTTTCGGTTGCGAACACCGGGGAGCTGTTTTTT. This chain links TRBV7-6 with TRBJ2-2; D is ambiguous. The V end lost 3 bases, the J end lost 0 bases, and 8 bases lay between the germline ends. The CDR3 runs to 15 residues. Germline V lookup: CDR1 SGHVS, CDR2 FNYEAQ.

In its sample, this clonotype was seen many times. This chain joins TRBV5-1 and TRBJ2-1; no reliable D call. Germline V gene lookup returns CDR1 SGHRS and CDR2 YFSETQ. The CDR3 has 13 amino acids. V lost 3 bases, J lost 5 bases, and 9 bases lay in between. The CDR3 sequence: CASSSGTNNEQFF. The CDR3 region has the DNA TGCGCCAGCAGCTCCGGAACTAACAATGAGCAGTTCTTC.

At least ten counts were recorded for this clonotype. The chain combines TRBV15 with TRBJ1-5, with D perhaps TRBD1 (6 bases). The CDR3 has 14 residues. Germline V CDR1 and CDR2: LNHNV, YYDKDF (reference sequence). Trimming stripped 1 base from V and 2 bases from J, with 6 bases between. CDR3 DNA: TGTGCCACCAGCAGAGGACAGGGCAATCAGCCCCAGCATTTT. Amino acids: CATSRGQGNQPQHF.

V gene TRBV20-1 combines with J gene TRBJ2-7, with 9 bases that match TRBD1. Germline V lookup: CDR1 DFQATT, CDR2 SNEGSKA (reference sequence). Trimming at V came to 0 bases and at J to 5 bases, leaving 5 bases not matched to a gene. This CDR3 contains 14 residues. The CDR3, as DNA: TGCAGTGCTAGAGATCAGCGACAGGGGGACGAGCAGTACTTC. This sequence encodes CSARDQRQGDEQYF.

This clonotype was detected many times. The V and J genes are TRBV2 and TRBJ1-1; D might be TRBD1 (5 bases). Germline V gives CDR1 SNHLY, CDR2 FYNNEI. This CDR3 region has 13 residues. Trimming removed 10 bases from V and 0 bases from J, with 12 bases in between. The CDR3: CATHGGLNTEAFF. The CDR3 coding sequence is TGTGCCACCCACGGGGGTTTGAACACTGAAGCTTTCTTT.

This clonotype was detected ten times or more. The chain employs TRBV30 and TRBJ1-3; D not resolved. V lost 0 bases to trimming and J lost 2 bases, with 11 bases between them. The CDR3 contains 15 residues. The germline V gene encodes CDR1 GTSNPN and CDR2 SVGIG (reference sequence). CDR3 sequence: CAWSVNRAAGNTIYF. CDR3 sequence (DNA): TGTGCCTGGAGTGTAAACAGAGCAGCTGGAAACACCATATATTTT. Variable domain in full (rest from reference TRBV30 and TRBJ1-3): SQTIHQWPATLVQPVGSPLSLECTVEGTSNPNLYWYRQAAGRGLQLLFYSVGIGQISSEVPQNLSASRPQDRQFILSSKKLLLSDSGFYLCAWSVNRAAGNTIYFGEGSWLTVV.

The rearrangement links TRBV10-3 to TRBJ2-5; no reliable D call. CDR3 size: 12 residues. Germline V CDR1 and CDR2: ENHRY, SYGVKD. CDR3 residues: CATRSRLGTQYF. CDR3 nucleotides: TGTGCAACCAGATCCCGGTTAGGGACCCAGTACTTC.

This clonotype occurred many times. The chain recombines TRBV30 with TRBJ2-2; D is unclear. The V gene lost 1 base and the J gene lost 7 bases, with 10 bases spanning the gap. CDR1 is GTSNPN and CDR2 is SVGIG in the germline V gene (reference sequence). This CDR3 has 13 amino acids. The CDR3 sequence is CAWSGSGIGELFF. CDR3 DNA sequence: TGTGCCTGGAGTGGTTCGGGTATCGGGGAGCTGTTTTTT.

CDR3 loop: CASRDQARGNTEAFF. In DNA form, the CDR3 reads TGTGCCAGCAGGGATCAGGCCAGGGGGAACACTGAAGCTTTCTTT. The chain joins TRBV6-5 to TRBJ1-1, with D possibly TRBD1 on 6 matching bases. With 6 bases removed from V and 1 base from J, the gap between germline ends came to 15 bases. Germline-derived CDR1 and CDR2 are MNHEY and SVGAGI. CDR3 size: 15 residues.

This clonotype was detected only a few times. The chain employs TRBV30 and TRBJ2-7; the D gene could be TRBD1 or TRBD2 (5 bases each). Per germline, CDR1 GTSNPN and CDR2 SVGIG (reference sequence). The CDR3 has 15 amino acids. V was trimmed by 2 bases and J by 0 bases, leaving 14 bases between them. The DNA of the CDR3 is TGTGCCTGGAGTCCGGGACGCATAACCTCCTACGAGCAGTACTTC. It specifies CAWSPGRITSYEQYF.

This clonotype appeared many times. V and J are TRBV5-1 and TRBJ2-2; unclear D gene. The V and J ends lost 1 base and 7 bases respectively, with 8 bases between them. The CDR3 spans 13 residues. Germline CDR1 is SGHRS and CDR2 is YFSETQ. CDR3 nucleotides: TGCGCCAGCAGCTTGCAAGACGGCGGGGAGCTGTTTTTT. It translates to CASSLQDGGELFF. Looking up the rest from reference TRBV5-1 and TRBJ2-2 gives the full variable domain: KAGVTQTPRYLIKTRGQQVTLSCSPISGHRSVSWYQQTPGQGLQFLFEYFSETQRNKGNFPGRFSGRQFSNSRSEMNVSTLELGDSALYLCASSLQDGGELFFGEGSRLTVL.

There are many counts of this clonotype. The rearrangement joins TRBV6-1 to TRBJ2-1; 11 bases line up with TRBD2. V was pared by 8 bases and J by 9 bases, with 9 bases of the junction left unmatched. CDR1 is MNHNS, CDR2 SASEGT, per germline. CDR3 length: 14 amino acids. DNA for the CDR3: TGTGCCAGCGGAAATAGCGGGAGGGCCGTTGAGCAGTTCTTC. Protein product: CASGNSGRAVEQFF.